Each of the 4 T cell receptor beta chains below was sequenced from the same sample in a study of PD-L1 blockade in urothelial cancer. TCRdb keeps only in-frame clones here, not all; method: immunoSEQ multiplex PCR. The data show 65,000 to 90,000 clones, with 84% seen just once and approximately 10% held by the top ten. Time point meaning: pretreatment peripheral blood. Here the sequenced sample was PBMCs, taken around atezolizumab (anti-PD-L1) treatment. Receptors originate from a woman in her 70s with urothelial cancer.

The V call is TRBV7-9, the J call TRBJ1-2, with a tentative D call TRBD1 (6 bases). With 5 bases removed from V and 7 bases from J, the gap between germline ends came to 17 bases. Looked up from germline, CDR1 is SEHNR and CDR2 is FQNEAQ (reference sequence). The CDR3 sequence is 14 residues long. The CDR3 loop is CASSRTDRYRGYTF. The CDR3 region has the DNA TGTGCCAGCAGCAGGACAGATCGGTATCGTGGCTACACCTTC.

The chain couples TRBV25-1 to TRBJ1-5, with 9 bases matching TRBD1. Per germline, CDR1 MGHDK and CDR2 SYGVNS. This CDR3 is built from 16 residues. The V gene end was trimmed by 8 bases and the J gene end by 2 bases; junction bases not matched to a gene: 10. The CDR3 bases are TGTGCCAGCGCAGGGGGTACAGGGGGCGGCAATCAGCCCCAGCATTTT. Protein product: CASAGGTGGGNQPQHF.

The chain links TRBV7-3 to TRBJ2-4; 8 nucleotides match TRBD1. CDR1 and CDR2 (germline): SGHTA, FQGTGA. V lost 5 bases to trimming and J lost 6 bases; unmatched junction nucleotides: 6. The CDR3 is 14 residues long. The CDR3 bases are TGTGCCAGCAGCCTTGGACAGGGTACAAACATTCAGTACTTC. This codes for CASSLGQGTNIQYF.

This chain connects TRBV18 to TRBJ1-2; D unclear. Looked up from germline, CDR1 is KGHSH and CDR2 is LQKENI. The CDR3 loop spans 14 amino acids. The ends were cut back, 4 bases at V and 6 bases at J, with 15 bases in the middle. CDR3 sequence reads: CASSLSGKENGYTF. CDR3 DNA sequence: TGTGCCAGCTCACTTTCCGGGAAAGAGAATGGCTACACCTTC.